This entry is about one T cell receptor (beta chain). These data come from a study of blood T cell repertoires in COVID-19. Allocation to cohorts depended on clinical history reported by the participants. V shed 2 bases and J shed 1 base, with 11 bases lying between them. The CDR3 loop spans 16 amino acids. The V gene's germline CDR1 is SGHTA and CDR2 FQGNSA. Sequencing used immunoSEQ multiplex PCR; TCRdb keeps in-frame clones, though not all of them. The sample lists roughly 290,000 clones, around nine tenths seen once, with 6% in the top ten. This TCR was sampled from a woman aged 35 to 49 who had recovered from COVID-19. Sequencing was done on a sample of PBMCs or T cells enriched from blood (not recorded which). V usage is TRBV7-2 and J usage is TRBJ2-2; D is unresolved. The CDR3 sequence: CASSLFWAGNTGELFF. DNA of the CDR3: TGTGCCAGCAGCTTATTCTGGGCAGGGAACACCGGGGAGCTGTTTTTT.